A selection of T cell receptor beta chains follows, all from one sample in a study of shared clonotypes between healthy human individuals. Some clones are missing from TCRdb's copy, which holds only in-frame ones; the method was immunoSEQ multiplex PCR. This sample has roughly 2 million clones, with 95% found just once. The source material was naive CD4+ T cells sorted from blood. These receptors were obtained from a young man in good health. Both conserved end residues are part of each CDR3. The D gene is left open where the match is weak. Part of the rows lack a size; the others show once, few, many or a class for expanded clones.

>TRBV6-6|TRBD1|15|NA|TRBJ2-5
TGTGCCAATACGATGTGGTGGACAGGGCGGGAGACCCAGTACTTC
CANTMWWTGRETQYF
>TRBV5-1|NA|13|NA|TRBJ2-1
TGCGCCAGCAGCCGACTATCCTACAATGAGCAGTTCTTC
CASSRLSYNEQFF
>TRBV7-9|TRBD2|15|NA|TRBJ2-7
TGTGCCAGCAGCCAGACTAGCGGGCGCTCCTACGAGCAGTACTTC
CASSQTSGRSYEQYF
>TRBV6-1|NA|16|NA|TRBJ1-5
TGTGCCAGCAGTGAAGGGACAGCGAAGAGCAATCAGCCCCAGCATTTT
CASSEGTAKSNQPQHF
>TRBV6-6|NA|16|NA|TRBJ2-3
TGTGCCAGCATCCTGGGAAAAAGGTCTAGCACAGATACGCAGTATTTT
CASILGKRSSTDTQYF
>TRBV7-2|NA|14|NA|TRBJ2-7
TGTGCCAGCAGCCAGGGGATAGCGTCGGTCGAGCAGTACTTC
CASSQGIASVEQYF
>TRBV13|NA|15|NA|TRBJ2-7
TGTGCCAGCAGCTTAGGGGTAGGGCTTTTCAACGAGCAGTACTTC
CASSLGVGLFNEQYF
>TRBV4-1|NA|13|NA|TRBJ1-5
TGCGCCAGCAGCCAGCCCCCCAGAGGGCCCCAGCATTTT
CASSQPPRGPQHF
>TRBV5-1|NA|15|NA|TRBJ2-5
TGCGCCAGCAGCCCAGGGACATCCACGCAAGAGACCCAGTACTTC
CASSPGTSTQETQYF
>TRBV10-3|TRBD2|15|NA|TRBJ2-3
TGTGCCATTTCCAGACTAGCGGAGAGCACAGATACGCAGTATTTT
CAISRLAESTDTQYF
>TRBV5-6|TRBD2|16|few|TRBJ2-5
TGTGCCAGCAGCTTGAGGGTTAGCGGGGGAACGGAGACCCAGTACTTC
CASSLRVSGGTETQYF
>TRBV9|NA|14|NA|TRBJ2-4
TGTGCCAGCAGCGGGAGCGAAGCCAAAAACATTCAGTACTTC
CASSGSEAKNIQYF
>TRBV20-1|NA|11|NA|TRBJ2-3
TGCAGTGCTTCGGGTGTGGATACGCAGTATTTT
CSASGVDTQYF
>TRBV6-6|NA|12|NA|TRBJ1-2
TGTGCCAGCAGTTTGACGGAAGAGGGCTACACCTTC
CASSLTEEGYTF
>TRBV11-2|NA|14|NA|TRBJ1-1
TGTGCCAGCAGCTGGGAGTCGAGGGGCACTGAAGCTTTCTTT
CASSWESRGTEAFF
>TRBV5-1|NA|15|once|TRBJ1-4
TGCGCCAGCAGCTTGACACACCCTACGGTAGAAAAACTGTTTTTT
CASSLTHPTVEKLFF
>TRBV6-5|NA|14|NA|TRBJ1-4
TGTGCCAGCAGTTCAGGGAGGACTAATGAAAAACTGTTTTTT
CASSSGRTNEKLFF
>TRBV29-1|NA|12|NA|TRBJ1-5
TGCAGTGTTGGGACGGGGAATCAGCCCCAGCATTTT
CSVGTGNQPQHF
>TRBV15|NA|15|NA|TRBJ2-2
TGTGCCACCAGCAGAGATCTGACAATCACCGGGGAGCTGTTTTTT
CATSRDLTITGELFF
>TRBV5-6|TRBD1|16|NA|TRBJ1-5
TGTGCCAGCAGCGTGACAGGGGGCGCGGGCAATCAGCCCCAGCATTTT
CASSVTGGAGNQPQHF